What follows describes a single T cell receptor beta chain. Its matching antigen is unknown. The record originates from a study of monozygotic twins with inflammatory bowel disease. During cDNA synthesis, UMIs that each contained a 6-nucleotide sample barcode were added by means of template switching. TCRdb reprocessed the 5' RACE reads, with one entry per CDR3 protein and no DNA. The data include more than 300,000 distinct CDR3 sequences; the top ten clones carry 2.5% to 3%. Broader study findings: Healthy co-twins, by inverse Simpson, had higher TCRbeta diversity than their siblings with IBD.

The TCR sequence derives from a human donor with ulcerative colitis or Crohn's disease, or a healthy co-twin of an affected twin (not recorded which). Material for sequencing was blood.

This CDR3 is CASSLAPSGGAIEQFF. V and J are TRBV5-1 and TRBJ2-1; TCRdb's assignment of TRBD2 cannot be checked, as there is no DNA. CDR1 is SGHRS, CDR2 YFSETQ, per germline. The CDR3 has 16 amino acids.